Listed below are T cell receptor beta chains from one sample, sequenced in a study of blood T cells in healthy people across ages. In TCRdb, the 5' RACE reads were re-called with MiXCR into one record per CDR3 protein. In the table there are 500,000 to 700,000 distinct CDR3 sequences, less than 35% of which are singletons. The sample taken for sequencing was blood. The receptors stem from an elderly woman in good health. CDR3s include the opening cysteine and the closing phenylalanine or tryptophan. The D gene is left open where the match is weak. Part of the rows lack a size; the others show once, few, many or a class for expanded clones.

D gene	clone size	J gene	V gene	CDR3 protein	CDR3 DNA
NA	few	TRBJ1-1	TRBV7-9	CASTRRGGLWGGTEAFF	TGTGCCAGCACCCGACGGGGAGGGCTCTGGGGGGGAACTGAAGCTTTCTTT
NA	NA	TRBJ2-3	TRBV13	CASSPEASTDTQYF	TGTGCCAGCAGCCCAGAAGCCAGCACAGATACGCAGTATTTT
TRBD1	few	TRBJ1-1	TRBV7-2	CASSQYTGGRPEAFF	TGTGCCAGCAGCCAATACACAGGGGGAAGGCCTGAAGCTTTCTTT
NA	many	TRBJ2-1	TRBV6-5	CASSYLEGPGTSYNEQFF	TGTGCCAGCAGTTACTTAGAGGGTCCAGGGACCTCCTACAATGAGCAGTTCTTC
NA	NA	TRBJ1-2	TRBV10-3	CAIGDDKDYGYTF	TGTGCCATCGGGGACGATAAGGACTATGGCTACACCTTC
NA	NA	TRBJ1-2	TRBV12-3/TRBV12-4	CASSPPTRYGYTF	TGTGCCAGCAGTCCCCCGACCCGTTATGGCTACACCTTC
NA	many	TRBJ2-7	TRBV10-2	CASSANGQAYEQYF	TGCGCCAGCAGTGCGAACGGACAAGCCTACGAGCAGTACTTC
NA	few	TRBJ2-7	TRBV28	CASSLVGTNEQYF	TGTGCCAGCAGTTTAGTAGGGACCAACGAGCAGTACTTC
NA	NA	TRBJ2-3	TRBV9	CASSRGQGSTDTRYF	TGTGCCAGCAGCCGGGGGCAGGGAAGCACAGATACGCGGTATTTT
NA	few	TRBJ1-1	TRBV6-1	CASTEPGTEAFF	TGTGCCAGCACCGAGCCGGGCACTGAAGCTTTCTTT
NA	NA	TRBJ2-4	TRBV7-9	CASSLAGEYVEQYF	TGTGCCAGCAGCTTGGCCGGAGAGTACGTAGAGCAGTACTTC
TRBD1	NA	TRBJ1-1	TRBV11-1	CASSLQGDEAFF	TGTGCCAGCAGCCTACAGGGGGATGAAGCTTTCTTT
TRBD1	many	TRBJ1-1	TRBV3-1	CASSHRTGGFTEAFF	TGTGCCAGCAGCCACCGGACAGGGGGCTTCACTGAAGCTTTCTTT
NA	few	TRBJ1-5	TRBV27	CASSFRLSNQPQHF	TGTGCCAGCAGTTTCAGGCTAAGCAATCAGCCCCAGCATTTT
TRBD2	many	TRBJ2-3	TRBV20-1	CSAGDLSGDSTDTQYF	TGCAGTGCTGGGGACTTAAGCGGGGATAGCACAGATACGCAGTATTTT
TRBD1	few	TRBJ1-2	TRBV2	CAGSGRGTHYGYTF	TGTGCCGGCAGCGGCAGGGGGACACACTATGGCTACACCTTC
TRBD2	few	TRBJ2-3	TRBV24-1	CATSDLKPGLAGGADTQYF	TGTGCCACCAGTGATTTAAAACCGGGACTAGCGGGGGGCGCAGATACGCAGTATTTT
TRBD1	many	TRBJ2-6	TRBV9	CASSVLSGQGASGANVLTF	TGTGCCAGCAGCGTACTCTCGGGACAGGGGGCGTCTGGGGCCAACGTCCTGACTTTC
TRBD2	few	TRBJ2-3	TRBV6-1	CASSPSTSGGGDTQYF	TGTGCCAGCAGCCCCTCTACTAGCGGGGGTGGAGATACGCAGTATTTT
NA	many	TRBJ2-5	TRBV12-5	CASGLGTETQYF	TGTGCTAGTGGTTTGGGTACAGAGACCCAGTACTTC
NA	few	TRBJ2-7	TRBV6-1	CASSVPNEQYF	TGTGCCAGCTCCGTGCCCAATGAGCAGTACTTC
TRBD1	few	TRBJ1-5	TRBV10-3	CAISEGTGNQPQHF	TGTGCCATCAGTGAAGGGACAGGGAATCAGCCCCAGCATTTT
NA	NA	TRBJ2-7	TRBV30	CASRRSRQLGDFYEQYF	TGTGCCTCAAGGAGAAGCAGACAGTTGGGGGATTTCTACGAGCAGTACTTC
TRBD2	many	TRBJ2-7	TRBV20-1	CSARGGAGDSYEQYF	TGCAGTGCTAGGGGAGGGGCGGGAGATTCCTACGAGCAGTACTTC
TRBD1	NA	TRBJ1-1	TRBV20-1	CSASRNRGGTEAFF	TGCAGTGCTAGTAGGAACAGGGGAGGCACTGAAGCTTTCTTT
NA	NA	TRBJ2-1	TRBV29-1	CSVRSPANEQFF	TGCAGCGTCCGAAGTCCCGCCAATGAGCAGTTCTTC
TRBD1	once	TRBJ2-3	TRBV11-3	CASSDCRTGPDTQYF	TGTGCCAGCAGCGACTGTAGGACAGGGCCCGATACGCAGTATTTT
NA	NA	TRBJ1-1	TRBV29-1	CSVSVAKNTEAFF	TGCAGCGTTAGTGTAGCGAAAAACACTGAAGCTTTCTTT
NA	NA	TRBJ1-5	TRBV28	CASSLPQGRGNQPQHF	TGTGCCAGCAGTTTACCCCAGGGCCGGGGGAATCAGCCCCAGCATTTT
TRBD1	NA	TRBJ1-4	TRBV7-2	CASRDRGRSEKLFF	TGTGCCAGCAGGGACAGGGGACGATCCGAAAAACTGTTTTTT
NA	few	TRBJ1-1	TRBV12-3/TRBV12-4	CASSLATEGKGEAFF	TGTGCCAGCAGTTTAGCGACGGAGGGAAAGGGTGAAGCTTTCTTT
NA	many	TRBJ2-3	TRBV16	CASSGTSTDTQYF	TGTGCCAGCAGCGGGACAAGCACAGATACGCAGTATTTT
NA	once	TRBJ2-2	TRBV7-9	CASSPDGRMGTGELFF	TGTGCCAGCAGTCCCGACGGCAGGATGGGCACCGGGGAGCTGTTTTTT
NA	many	TRBJ1-2	TRBV9	CASSDTSGRGGYTF	TGTGCCAGCAGCGATACGTCAGGGAGAGGTGGCTACACCTTC
NA	NA	TRBJ1-2	TRBV4-1	CASSQVGWGPYGYTF	TGCGCCAGCAGCCAAGTGGGCTGGGGGCCTTATGGCTACACCTTC
TRBD2	few	TRBJ2-4	TRBV12-3/TRBV12-4	CASSHPGTSGGDNEQYF	TGTGCCAGCAGCCACCCCGGGACTAGCGGGGGGGACAATGAGCAGTACTTC
NA	many	TRBJ1-2	TRBV7-2	CASSHSRFGGYTF	TGTGCCAGCAGCCACAGTCGGTTTGGGGGCTACACCTTC
NA	once	TRBJ2-1	TRBV6-1	CASSESKGGSCNEQFF	TGTGCCAGCAGTGAAAGCAAGGGGGGTAGCTGCAATGAGCAGTTCTTC
NA	many	TRBJ1-5	TRBV10-3	CAITSGSNQPQHF	TGTGCCATCACGAGCGGTAGCAATCAGCCCCAGCATTTT
NA	few	TRBJ1-6	TRBV30	CAWSTQGYNSPLHF	TGTGCCTGGAGTACACAGGGCTATAATTCACCCCTCCACTTT
NA	NA	TRBJ1-1	TRBV6-5	CASSSAWRGYTEAFF	TGTGCCAGCAGTTCCGCTTGGCGGGGGTACACTGAAGCTTTCTTT